What follows describes a single TCR beta chain. Its antigen is as yet unknown. The protocol was immunoSEQ multiplex PCR, while the TCRdb copy is restricted to in-frame clones and leaves out a portion. The data hold roughly 150,000 clones, with over 90% observed a single time. This entry belongs to a study of T cell responses to AZD1222 COVID-19 vaccine. Study results and caveats: The study reported that nearly half of spike-specific TCRs target unmutated variant regions. The donor cohort was predominantly white British with a female majority, and clonal diversity may have been underestimated. Rises in breadth and depth of Spike-specific TCRs came after two AZD1222 doses.

The length of the CDR3 is 16 residues. V was shortened by 3 bases and J by 4 bases, with 18 bases between the two germline ends. Germline lookup yields CDR1 KGHSH and CDR2 LQKENI. The TCR was taken from an adult who received the AZD1222 COVID-19 vaccine. V and J are TRBV18 and TRBJ1-2; no reliable D call. The sample consisted of peripheral blood, taken 28 days after the second AZD1222 dose. The CDR3 DNA follows: TGTGCCAGCTCACCGGGAGTAGGGATCAGTAGCTATGGCTACACCTTC. Translated, it gives CASSPGVGISSYGYTF.